The 21 T cell receptor beta chains given below trace back to one sample, sequenced in a study of T cell repertoires in cytomegalovirus infection. One entry per CDR3 protein, called by TCRdb with MiXCR from the reads. In the table there are 100,000 to 150,000 distinct CDR3 sequences, about 24% of which are singletons. Their antigen targets remain unknown. The sequenced sample consisted of PBMCs, sequenced either directly or after in vitro stimulation (not recorded which). These TCRs come from a human donor in good health (CMV status not recorded). Some clones in this sample may be carry-over from other donors' samples.

A few counts support this clonotype. This chain uses TRBV6-2 or TRBV6-3 with TRBJ2-7, with D perhaps TRBD1 or TRBD2 (5 bases each). Deletions cut 4 bases from V and 6 bases from J, with 13 bases between. There are 13 residues in the CDR3. Per germline, CDR1 MNHEY and CDR2 SVGEGT. CDR3 in amino acids: CASSSGTAREQYF. For the CDR3, the DNA is TGTGCCAGCAGTTCCGGGACCGCACGCGAGCAGTACTTC.

The chain employs TRBV10-3 and TRBJ1-2; D unclear. V lost 0 bases and J lost 7, with 9 bases in between. Germline values: CDR1 ENHRY, CDR2 SYGVKD. The CDR3 contains 13 residues. This CDR3 is CAISESAGTGYTF. CDR3 coding DNA: TGTGCCATCAGTGAGTCGGCAGGCACTGGCTACACCTTC.

The gene calls are TRBV7-9 and TRBJ1-1; tentatively, D is TRBD1 (5 bases). Germline lookup yields CDR1 SEHNR and CDR2 FQNEAQ (reference sequence). V was cut by 8 bases and J by 6 bases, with 13 bases left in between. This CDR3 is built from 12 residues. CDR3 sequence: CASEAGGAEAFF. CDR3 sequence (DNA): TGTGCCAGCGAGGCGGGAGGGGCTGAAGCTTTCTTT.

This clonotype was counted a few times. The V gene is TRBV7-2, the J gene TRBJ1-5, with a tentative D call TRBD1 (5 bases). This CDR3 contains 18 residues. Germline V CDR1 and CDR2: SGHTA, FQGNSA. The germline V and J ends were trimmed by 1 base and 2 bases, with 18 bases remaining between them. CDR3 coding DNA: TGTGCCAGCAGCTTAGACATCGGTCAGGGAAGCGGCAATCAGCCCCAGCATTTT. It codes for CASSLDIGQGSGNQPQHF.

This clonotype showed up many times. The genes are TRBV12-3 or TRBV12-4 and TRBJ2-4; tentative D call: TRBD1 (5 bases). V dropped 5 bases and J dropped 6 bases, with 11 bases sitting between them. The CDR3 is made up of 13 amino acids. The CDR3 DNA reads TGTGCCAGCAGTCCAAGGGGTCTAAACATTCAGTACTTC. It codes for CASSPRGLNIQYF.

The chain carries TRBV7-4 and TRBJ1-6; 7 bases line up with TRBD1. The CDR3 is 13 amino acids. V was clipped by 10 bases and J by 5 bases; unmatched bases: 5. Germline V CDR1 and CDR2: SGHVT, SQSDAQ. The CDR3 spells CANPTGHNSPLHF. The CDR3 DNA follows: TGTGCCAACCCGACAGGGCATAATTCACCCCTCCACTTT.

Only one count was recorded for this clonotype. The chain recombines TRBV28 with TRBJ1-1; TRBD1 aligns across 10 bases. Trimming at V came to 5 bases and at J to 3 bases, leaving 9 bases not matched to a gene. Germline loops: CDR1 MDHEN, CDR2 SYDVKM. The CDR3 is 16 residues long. This CDR3 reads CASSLTGGNMDTEAFF. CDR3 coding DNA: TGTGCCAGCAGTCTGACAGGGGGCAATATGGACACTGAAGCTTTCTTT.

J is TRBJ2-1 and V is TRBV12-3 or TRBV12-4; 10 bases map to TRBD2. Germline trimming cut 8 bases from V and 9 bases from J; bases unmatched to any gene: 16. This CDR3 region has 16 residues. This CDR3 is CASLTLLAGEAGEQFF. CDR3 nucleotide sequence: TGTGCCAGCCTTACCCTCCTAGCGGGAGAGGCGGGTGAGCAGTTCTTC.

This clonotype was seen ten or more times. V is TRBV7-2 and J is TRBJ1-5; no definite D call. Germline V lookup: CDR1 SGHTA, CDR2 FQGNSA. This CDR3 spans 14 amino acids. V was pared by 5 bases and J by 1 base, with 9 bases between. Here the CDR3 reads CASSQWASNQPQHF. The CDR3 DNA reads TGTGCCAGCAGCCAGTGGGCGAGCAATCAGCCCCAGCATTTT.

V and J are TRBV29-1 and TRBJ2-7; 8 bases map to TRBD2. The CDR3 has 11 residues. Germline assignment: CDR1 SQVTM and CDR2 ANQGSEA. Trimming at V came to 4 bases and at J to 4 bases, leaving 0 bases not matched to a gene. The CDR3 DNA reads TGCAGCGTTGTAGCGGGGTACGAGCAGTACTTC. Protein: CSVVAGYEQYF.

V gene TRBV5-6 combines with J gene TRBJ1-1; D remains ambiguous. The V gene lost 1 base and the J gene lost 4 bases, with 11 bases spanning the gap. This CDR3 comprises 14 residues. In germline, CDR1 is SGHDT, CDR2 YYEEEE. This CDR3 is CASSLSGSVTEAFF. The CDR3 DNA reads TGTGCCAGCAGCTTGTCCGGCAGCGTCACTGAAGCTTTCTTT.

The genes are TRBV5-4 and TRBJ1-2; D remains ambiguous. This CDR3 is built from 15 residues. The ends were cut back, 0 bases at V and 2 bases at J, with 11 bases in the middle. CDR1 is SGHNT, CDR2 YYREEE, per germline (reference sequence). This CDR3 reads CASSLVGRTNYGYTF. The CDR3 DNA reads TGTGCCAGCAGCTTGGTTGGCAGGACCAACTATGGCTACACCTTC.

This clonotype was counted at least ten times. The chain couples TRBV12-3 or TRBV12-4 to TRBJ1-1; D unresolved. Trimming left V 2 bases short and J 2 bases short, with 6 bases between. The CDR3 is made up of 13 amino acids. The CDR3 reads CASSLNSNTEAFF. CDR3 DNA: TGTGCCAGCAGTTTAAACAGTAACACTGAAGCTTTCTTT.

This clonotype was detected ten times or more. The CDR3 DNA follows: TGTGCCAGCAGCCTGACTAGCGGGAGGGCCCACGAGCAGTACTTC. This sequence encodes CASSLTSGRAHEQYF. The chain employs TRBV7-2 and TRBJ2-7, with 14 bases lining up with TRBD2. The germline V gene encodes CDR1 SGHTA and CDR2 FQGNSA. J lost 5 bases, V lost 5 bases, and 5 bases had no gene match. CDR3 length equals 15 residues.

In its sample, this clonotype was seen many times. Here the CDR3 DNA reads TGTGCCAGCAGCCTGGGGCAAGGGTCAGAGACCCAGTACTTC. This translates into CASSLGQGSETQYF. The chain links TRBV7-2 to TRBJ2-5, with D tentatively TRBD1 (5 bases). The V end was cut by 5 bases, the J end by 4 bases, with 14 bases between. The CDR3 has 14 amino acids. The germline gives CDR1 SGHTA, CDR2 FQGNSA.

This clonotype was observed many times. V and J are TRBV7-2 and TRBJ2-7, with TRBD2 identical over 8 bases. The germline V gene has CDR1 SGHTA and CDR2 FQGNSA. CDR3 length equals 15 residues. V trimming: 5 bases; J trimming: 7 bases; junction bases outside the gene matches: 13. The CDR3 DNA reads as TGTGCCAGCAGCGTCAGCGGGAGAAGTACTTGGGAGCAGTACTTC. Residues: CASSVSGRSTWEQYF.

This clonotype was counted only a few times. This chain joins TRBV5-8 and TRBJ1-1, with unresolved D. CDR3 size: 12 residues. The V gene lost 0 bases and the J gene lost 10 bases, with 10 bases spanning the gap. Germline values: CDR1 SGHTS, CDR2 YDEGEE. CDR3 sequence: CASSLADGGAFF. Written as DNA, the CDR3 is TGTGCCAGCAGCTTGGCCGATGGTGGAGCTTTCTTT. Filled out from reference TRBV5-8 and TRBJ1-1, the complete variable domain reads EAGVTQSPTHLIKTRGQQATLRCSPISGHTSVYWYQQALGLGLQFLLWYDEGEERNRGNFPPRFSGRQFPNYSSELNVNALELEDSALYLCASSLADGGAFFGQGTRLTVV.

The chain carries TRBV4-3 and TRBJ1-1, with 7 bases fitting TRBD1. The CDR3 is 15 amino acids. The J segment lost 2 bases and the V segment lost 3 bases, leaving 6 bases of the junction unmatched. The germline V gene encodes CDR1 LGHNA and CDR2 YSLEER. CDR3 residues: CASSQLGQQNTEAFF. The CDR3 DNA reads TGCGCCAGCAGCCAGCTGGGACAGCAAAACACTGAAGCTTTCTTT.

The chain has TRBV12-3 or TRBV12-4 and TRBJ1-1; D may be TRBD1 (5 bases). The germline V and J ends were trimmed by 8 bases and 5 bases, with 15 bases remaining between them. The CDR3 spans 13 residues. The CDR3 sequence is CASRPGRWTEAFF. Written as DNA, the CDR3 is TGTGCCAGCCGGCCGGGACGGTGGACTGAAGCTTTCTTT.

This chain links TRBV6-5 with TRBJ1-3, with D maybe TRBD1 (5 bases). V dropped 2 bases and J dropped 3 bases, with 5 bases sitting between them. This CDR3 region has 13 residues. Germline V gene data show CDR1 as MNHEY and CDR2 as SVGAGI. The CDR3 DNA follows: TGTGCCAGCAGTTACGGGGGTGGAAACACCATATATTTT. It specifies CASSYGGGNTIYF.

The V and J genes are TRBV11-2 and TRBJ2-3; D remains ambiguous. Germline V gene data show CDR1 as SGHAT and CDR2 as FQNNGV. The ends were cut back, 7 bases at V and 1 base at J, with 9 bases in the middle. CDR3 length equals 13 residues. CDR3 nucleotides: TGTGCCAGCACTACGACCCGCACAGATACGCAGTATTTT. It is translated as CASTTTRTDTQYF. The full variable domain, its missing parts supplied by reference TRBV11-2 and TRBJ2-3, is EAGVAQSPRYKIIEKRQSVAFWCNPISGHATLYWYQQILGQGPKLLIQFQNNGVVDDSQLPKDRFSAERLKGVDSTLKIQPAKLEDSAVYLCASTTTRTDTQYFGPGTRLTVL.